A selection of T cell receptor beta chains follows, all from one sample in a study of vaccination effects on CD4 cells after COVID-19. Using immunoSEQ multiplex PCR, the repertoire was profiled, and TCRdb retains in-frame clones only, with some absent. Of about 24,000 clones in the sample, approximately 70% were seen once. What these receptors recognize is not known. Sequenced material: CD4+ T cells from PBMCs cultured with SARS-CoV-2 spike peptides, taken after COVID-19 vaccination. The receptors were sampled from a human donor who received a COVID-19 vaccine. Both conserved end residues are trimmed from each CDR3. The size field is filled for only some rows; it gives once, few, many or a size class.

cdr3_aa: ASSMYSGRDYGYT; clone_size: few; j_call: TRBJ1-2; v_call: TRBV19
cdr3_aa: ASRISRGLGETQY; clone_size: .; j_call: TRBJ2-5; v_call: TRBV6-5
cdr3_aa: SVVFSYYGYT; clone_size: few; j_call: TRBJ1-2; v_call: TRBV29-1
cdr3_aa: ASSLVQGARQPQH; clone_size: .; j_call: TRBJ1-5; v_call: TRBV7-2
cdr3_aa: AISRDRDRDYGYT; clone_size: .; j_call: TRBJ1-2; v_call: TRBV10-3
cdr3_aa: ASSQVSGVQETQY; clone_size: .; j_call: TRBJ2-5; v_call: TRBV3-1/TRBV3-2
cdr3_aa: ASSASSTGTSGNTIY; clone_size: .; j_call: TRBJ1-3; v_call: TRBV25-1
cdr3_aa: ASSQLGSYEQY; clone_size: .; j_call: TRBJ2-7; v_call: TRBV2
cdr3_aa: ASSESITGAYEQY; clone_size: few; j_call: TRBJ2-7; v_call: TRBV10-1
cdr3_aa: ASSSRDREWETQY; clone_size: .; j_call: TRBJ2-5; v_call: TRBV5-1
cdr3_aa: ASRPTGYTGELF; clone_size: few; j_call: TRBJ2-2; v_call: TRBV6-5
cdr3_aa: ASSLSLVNTEAF; clone_size: once; j_call: TRBJ1-1; v_call: TRBV27
cdr3_aa: ASSRTPQGSNEKLF; clone_size: few; j_call: TRBJ1-4; v_call: TRBV19
cdr3_aa: ASSLAGDSNEQF; clone_size: .; j_call: TRBJ2-1; v_call: TRBV6-4
cdr3_aa: ASSPNPTGVNTEAF; clone_size: .; j_call: TRBJ1-1; v_call: TRBV7-2
cdr3_aa: ASSLGSILETQY; clone_size: .; j_call: TRBJ2-5; v_call: TRBV11-2
cdr3_aa: AWGMYGYT; clone_size: .; j_call: TRBJ1-2; v_call: TRBV30
cdr3_aa: ASSSDFSYEQY; clone_size: few; j_call: TRBJ2-7; v_call: TRBV5-1
cdr3_aa: ASHQGSAETQY; clone_size: .; j_call: TRBJ2-5; v_call: TRBV5-1
cdr3_aa: ASSVRLADTGELF; clone_size: .; j_call: TRBJ2-2; v_call: TRBV28
cdr3_aa: ASSGVWGNTEAF; clone_size: few; j_call: TRBJ1-1; v_call: TRBV4-1
cdr3_aa: AWRLAGFSYNSPLH; clone_size: .; j_call: TRBJ1-6; v_call: TRBV30
cdr3_aa: ASKTGLFTDTQY; clone_size: few; j_call: TRBJ2-3; v_call: TRBV6-5
cdr3_aa: ASSGAVRFNTEAF; clone_size: .; j_call: TRBJ1-1; v_call: TRBV19
cdr3_aa: ASSQVLAPSYNEQF; clone_size: once; j_call: TRBJ2-1; v_call: TRBV3-1/TRBV3-2
cdr3_aa: ASRYTSGSTDTQY; clone_size: .; j_call: TRBJ2-3; v_call: TRBV6-5
cdr3_aa: ATSRESSGFSYNEQF; clone_size: few; j_call: TRBJ2-1; v_call: TRBV15
cdr3_aa: ASSEQGGVGEQY; clone_size: .; j_call: TRBJ2-7; v_call: TRBV27
cdr3_aa: ASSRGQGALGSGNTIY; clone_size: .; j_call: TRBJ1-3; v_call: TRBV3-1/TRBV3-2
cdr3_aa: ASSLDAVKGSGNTIY; clone_size: .; j_call: TRBJ1-3; v_call: TRBV5-4
cdr3_aa: ASSLSRGTYEQY; clone_size: .; j_call: TRBJ2-7; v_call: TRBV27
cdr3_aa: AWSVGDLGANTIY; clone_size: .; j_call: TRBJ1-3; v_call: TRBV30